This record concerns one TCR beta chain sequence. These data are taken from a study of T cell changes during pregnancy in multiple sclerosis. Clones were read by immunoSEQ multiplex PCR, and TCRdb kept only the in-frame ones, dropping some. The repertoire holds about 79,000 clones, with around nine tenths as singletons. The germline CDR1 and CDR2 sequences are MNHNS and SASEGT. V was clipped by 6 bases and J by 0 bases, with 12 bases between them. The CDR3 has 15 residues. The source was CD4+ T cells from peripheral blood mononuclear cells, collected in the second trimester of pregnancy. The sequence was obtained from a female donor with multiple sclerosis, enrolled in a pregnancy study. This rearrangement joins TRBV6-1 to TRBJ1-5; a possible D gene is TRBD1 (6 bases). CDR3 DNA sequence: TGTGCCAGCAGGGGGGGGGCGGATAGCAATCAGCCCCAGCATTTT. This encodes CASRGGADSNQPQHF.